The rows below give T cell receptor beta chains drawn from one sample of a study of cytomegalovirus exposure and HLA in healthy donors. TCRdb's table, derived via immunoSEQ multiplex PCR, lists solely in-frame clones and lacks some. The sample records about 130,000 clones, about 78% being singletons. Input material: PBMCs. These receptors were taken from a man between 45 and 60 years old in good health and CMV-seropositive. The CDR3 runs from the conserved cysteine through the conserved F or W. A D gene is named only where the DNA matches it firmly. Rows may omit the clone size; those that give it use once, few, many or a size class.

J,D,size,V,CDR3,DNA
TRBJ2-5,TRBD1,-,TRBV6-5,CASSSLGTGDSETQYF,TGTGCCAGCAGTTCCCTCGGAACAGGGGATAGCGAGACCCAGTACTTC
TRBJ2-2,-,once,TRBV7-6,CASSLGGAHANTGELFF,TGTGCCAGCAGCTTGGGCGGGGCCCACGCGAACACCGGGGAGCTGTTTTTT
TRBJ2-7,-,-,TRBV6-5,CASSYLGGTGEQYF,TGTGCCAGCAGTTACCTGGGCGGGACTGGCGAGCAGTACTTC
TRBJ1-6,TRBD1,once,TRBV5-1,CASREGQGNSPLHF,TGCGCCAGCAGGGAAGGACAGGGGAATTCACCCCTCCACTTT
TRBJ2-7,TRBD1,-,TRBV5-1,CASTRDRGQAEQYF,TGCGCCAGCACCCGGGACAGGGGCCAGGCAGAGCAGTACTTC
TRBJ2-7,TRBD1,-,TRBV6-6,CASSDRDYEQYF,TGTGCCAGCAGTGACAGGGACTACGAGCAGTACTTC
TRBJ2-5,TRBD2,-,TRBV27,CASSLRLAEVQETQYF,TGTGCCAGCAGTTTAAGGCTAGCGGAAGTCCAAGAGACCCAGTACTTC
TRBJ2-7,TRBD1,-,TRBV5-4,CASSLGTGTYEQYF,TGTGCCAGCAGCTTAGGGACAGGGACCTACGAGCAGTACTTC
TRBJ1-3,-,-,TRBV19,CASSQGPTGNTIYF,TGTGCCTCTTCTCAGGGGCCCACTGGAAACACCATATATTTT
TRBJ1-6,-,-,TRBV5-1,CASSFGEHSPLHF,TGCGCCAGCAGCTTCGGGGAGCATTCACCCCTCCACTTT
TRBJ1-3,-,-,TRBV6-5,CASSPTDASGNTIYF,TGTGCCAGCAGCCCGACAGATGCATCTGGAAACACCATATATTTT
TRBJ2-7,-,-,TRBV11-3,CASSPGRSYEQYF,TGTGCCAGCAGCCCGGGGAGGTCCTACGAGCAGTACTTC
TRBJ1-4,-,-,TRBV18,CASSQNRDVNEKLFF,TGTGCCAGCTCACAGAACAGGGACGTGAATGAAAAACTGTTTTTT
TRBJ2-3,TRBD2,-,TRBV29-1,CSVQVSGSSTDTQYF,TGCAGCGTGCAAGTTAGCGGGTCTAGCACAGATACGCAGTATTTT
TRBJ1-1,TRBD1,few,TRBV19,CASSLDRGGTEAFF,TGTGCCAGTAGTTTGGACAGGGGAGGAACTGAAGCTTTCTTT
TRBJ2-4,-,-,TRBV7-3,CASSQQAGLAKNIQYF,TGTGCCAGCAGCCAGCAGGCGGGTTTAGCCAAAAACATTCAGTACTTC
TRBJ2-3,-,-,TRBV25-1,CASSDAGSTDTQYF,TGTGCCAGCAGTGATGCAGGTAGCACAGATACGCAGTATTTT
TRBJ1-1,TRBD1,-,TRBV6-6,CASSYGQQGARAFF,TGTGCCAGCAGTTACGGCCAGCAGGGGGCCCGAGCTTTCTTT
TRBJ1-1,-,-,TRBV10-2,CASSPQGNTEAFF,TGCGCCAGCAGCCCTCAGGGGAACACTGAAGCTTTCTTT
TRBJ1-6,TRBD1,-,TRBV4-1,CASSQGGQQGGRSPLHF,TGCGCCAGCAGCCAAGGGGGCCAACAGGGGGGGAGGTCACCCCTCCACTTT
TRBJ1-2,TRBD1,-,TRBV29-1,CSAFSPGQGDGYTF,TGCAGCGCCTTCTCACCGGGACAGGGTGACGGCTACACCTTC
TRBJ2-5,-,-,TRBV2,CASSVRGQETQYF,TGTGCCAGCAGTGTTCGGGGGCAAGAGACCCAGTACTTC
TRBJ2-6,-,-,TRBV7-2,CASSLQSTGANVLTF,TGTGCCAGCAGCTTGCAATCAACAGGGGCCAACGTCCTGACTTTC